A selection of T cell receptor beta chains follows, all from one sample in a study of T cell responses to AZD1222 COVID-19 vaccine. TCRdb's copy holds only in-frame clones and misses some; the assay was immunoSEQ multiplex PCR. The data hold tens of thousands of clones, with around 90% observed a single time. Sequences were derived from peripheral blood, sampled on day 0 of MenACWY control vaccination. These TCRs come from an adult in good health. Both conserved end residues are part of each CDR3. The order of the fields is D gene, J gene, V gene, clone size, CDR3 DNA, CDR3 protein. The D gene is left open where the match is weak. Clone size, where shown, is once, few, many, or a class for clones that have expanded.

>.|TRBJ1-5|TRBV2|.
TGTGCCAGCAGTGAATCCGGTTGGGGTGGTCAGCCCCAGCATTTT
CASSESGWGGQPQHF
>TRBD1|TRBJ1-3|TRBV6-5|.
TGTGCCAGCGGGGACAGCCTTTTATCTGGAAACACCATATATTTT
CASGDSLLSGNTIYF
>.|TRBJ2-7|TRBV7-9|few
TGTGCCAGCAGCTTTAGGGGGGGCGTTCTTGGCTCCTACGAGCAGTACTTC
CASSFRGGVLGSYEQYF
>.|TRBJ1-1|TRBV7-2|.
TGTGCCAGCAGCTTATATCCAGGACCATTGAACACTGAAGCTTTCTTT
CASSLYPGPLNTEAFF
>TRBD2|TRBJ2-5|TRBV19|few
TGTGCCAGTAGTATCCGACCCCGACTAGCTGTAGAGACCCAGTACTTC
CASSIRPRLAVETQYF
>.|TRBJ1-6|TRBV9|.
TGTGCCAGCAGCCCGAGAGGGACTCTGGGCTCCTATAATTCACCCCTCCACTTT
CASSPRGTLGSYNSPLHF
>.|TRBJ2-6|TRBV6-2/TRBV6-3|.
TGTGCCAGCAGTAACGACCACTCTGGGGCCAACGTCCTGACTTTC
CASSNDHSGANVLTF
>.|TRBJ1-2|TRBV5-6|.
TGTGCCAGCAGCTTGGATGGCTATGGCTACACCTTC
CASSLDGYGYTF
>.|TRBJ2-3|TRBV27|.
TGTGCCAGCACCTCTGAGGGTTCGCAGTATTTT
CASTSEGSQYF
>TRBD1|TRBJ2-7|TRBV6-5|.
TGTGCCAGCAGGGTACCGGGACAGGCGACCTACGAGCAGTACTTC
CASRVPGQATYEQYF
>TRBD1|TRBJ2-7|TRBV6-5|once
TGTGCCGGGGGACAGGGGCAGAGCGAGCAGTACTTC
CAGGQGQSEQYF
>.|TRBJ2-3|TRBV24-1|.
TGTGCCACCAGTGAGTCAGGGGGCACAGATACGCAGTATTTT
CATSESGGTDTQYF
>.|TRBJ2-1|TRBV30|.
TGTGCCTGGAGTGTACAGGGCGATGAGCAGTTCTTC
CAWSVQGDEQFF
>.|TRBJ2-2|TRBV21-1|.
TGTGCCAGCAGCAACCCCAGCCAGGGGACAGAGGACTCGAACACCGGGGAGCTGTTTTTT
CASSNPSQGTEDSNTGELFF
>.|TRBJ2-6|TRBV7-7|.
TGTGCTAGCAGCCCTAGACCTGGGGCCAACGTCCTGACTTTC
CASSPRPGANVLTF
>.|TRBJ1-6|TRBV27|few
TGTGCCAGCAGTTTCTCTAATTCACCCCTCCACTTT
CASSFSNSPLHF
>TRBD2|TRBJ2-1|TRBV4-3|.
TGCGCCAGCAGCCAAGAGAGGGGACTACTTCACAATGAGCAGTTCTTC
CASSQERGLLHNEQFF
>.|TRBJ1-1|TRBV18|.
TGTGCCAGCTCACCTTATAACAGGGCGGATAACACTGAAGCTTTCTTT
CASSPYNRADNTEAFF
>TRBD1|TRBJ2-2|TRBV30|.
TGTGCCTGGAGTGGGGACAGTTGGCCCGGGGAGCTGTTTTTT
CAWSGDSWPGELFF
>TRBD2|TRBJ2-1|TRBV6-2/TRBV6-3|.
TGTGCCAGCAGCCCTTCTGGAGCGGGGGGGCTAAATGAGCAGTTCTTC
CASSPSGAGGLNEQFF
>.|TRBJ1-1|TRBV28|.
TGTGCCAGCAGCTGGGGGGTCCAGACAAGGGGAGCTTTCTTT
CASSWGVQTRGAFF
>.|TRBJ2-1|TRBV15|.
TGTGCCACCAGCAGGGAAGAGGCCTCCAATGAGCAGTTCTTC
CATSREEASNEQFF
>TRBD1|TRBJ1-5|TRBV6-5|.
TGTGCCAGCAGGCAGGGGGCGCATCAGCCCCAGCATTTT
CASRQGAHQPQHF
>.|TRBJ1-4|TRBV3-1/TRBV3-2|.
TGTGCCAGCAGCCAACAGTCCTACAGTAGTCTGTTTTTT
CASSQQSYSSLFF
>TRBD1|TRBJ1-2|TRBV30|.
TGTGCCTGGAGAACAACAGGGGAGACCTTTGGCTACACCTTC
CAWRTTGETFGYTF
>.|TRBJ1-4|TRBV7-9|.
TGTGCCAGCAGCCCCGGGGCAGGGGCCGCTAATGAAAAACTGTTTTTT
CASSPGAGAANEKLFF
>.|TRBJ2-1|TRBV7-9|.
TGTGCCAGCAGCTTAGAAGCCACCTACAATGAGCAGTTCTTC
CASSLEATYNEQFF
>TRBD1|TRBJ1-2|TRBV9|.
TGTGCCAGCAGCGTAACAGGGGGCCCCTATGGCTACACCTTC
CASSVTGGPYGYTF
>.|TRBJ1-2|TRBV6-5|.
TGTGCCAGCAGTTACGATACGTGGGGTGGCGTCTACACCTTC
CASSYDTWGGVYTF
>.|TRBJ2-3|TRBV9|.
TGTGCCAGCAGCGGAGGAGTTAGCGACGGCACAGATACGCAGTATTTT
CASSGGVSDGTDTQYF
>.|TRBJ2-2|TRBV5-1|.
TGCGCCAGCAGCACTGGACAGAACACCGGGGAGCTGTTTTTT
CASSTGQNTGELFF
>.|TRBJ1-2|TRBV3-1/TRBV3-2|few
TGTGCCAGCAGCCAAGACCCGAACTATGGCTACACCTTC
CASSQDPNYGYTF
>.|TRBJ1-4|TRBV29-1|.
TGCAGCGGGCGAGATACAGGGAATGAAAAACTGTTTTTT
CSGRDTGNEKLFF
>.|TRBJ1-1|TRBV7-8|.
TGTGCCAGCAGTCCATCCCCTACGATATTCACTGAAGCTTTCTTT
CASSPSPTIFTEAFF
>.|TRBJ1-1|TRBV18|.
TGTGCCAGCTCAGGAATAGGGGCAACTGAAGCTTTCTTT
CASSGIGATEAFF
>.|TRBJ1-2|TRBV2|once
TGTGCCAGCAGTGAAGTGGCAGGGGTAGACGGCTACACCTTC
CASSEVAGVDGYTF
>TRBD1|TRBJ1-2|TRBV3-1/TRBV3-2|.
TGTGCCAGCAGCCAAAGAGGCAGGGGGGCCTATGGCTACACCTTC
CASSQRGRGAYGYTF
>.|TRBJ1-5|TRBV6-1|.
TGTGCCAGCAGTGCCCGGGTGGGCCTGAGCAATCAGCCCCAGCATTTT
CASSARVGLSNQPQHF
>.|TRBJ1-1|TRBV30|.
TGTGCCTGGAACCCTTCACGAAACACTGAAGCTTTCTTT
CAWNPSRNTEAFF
>.|TRBJ1-2|TRBV27|.
TGTGCCAGCAGTTTAAGTCGGTCCTATGGCTACACCTTC
CASSLSRSYGYTF
>.|TRBJ1-3|TRBV7-2|.
TGTGCCAGCAGCTTTCTAGACACCATATATTTT
CASSFLDTIYF
>.|TRBJ2-7|TRBV7-2|once
TGTGCCAGCAGCTTAGCGGGGGGGCCCTACGAGCAGTACTTC
CASSLAGGPYEQYF
>TRBD1|TRBJ1-5|TRBV30|.
TGTGCCTGGAGTGTACCGGGACAGGGCAATCAGCCCCAGCATTTT
CAWSVPGQGNQPQHF
>.|TRBJ1-5|TRBV27|.
TGTGCCAGCAGTTTACACAGAGGTAGCAATCAGCCCCAGCATTTT
CASSLHRGSNQPQHF
>.|TRBJ2-1|TRBV28|.
TGTGCCAGCCAGAGGGGGTACAATGAGCAGTTCTTC
CASQRGYNEQFF
>.|TRBJ2-7|TRBV14|.
TGTGCCAGCAGCCAAGTACCAGGCGCCTACGAGCAGTACTTC
CASSQVPGAYEQYF
>.|TRBJ2-2|TRBV20-1|.
TGCAGTGCTACCTACACCGGGGAGCTGTTTTTT
CSATYTGELFF
>.|TRBJ2-5|TRBV7-6|.
TGTGCCAGCAGCTTTGAGGGGGGGGGAGAGACCCAGTACTTC
CASSFEGGGETQYF
>TRBD2|TRBJ2-3|TRBV28|.
TGTGCCAGCAGGTCAGGGACTAGCGGGGGAACAGATACGCAGTATTTT
CASRSGTSGGTDTQYF
>.|TRBJ1-6|TRBV7-2|.
TGTGCCAGCAGCTTGAGTTCCGGACAGTATAATTCACCCCTCCACTTT
CASSLSSGQYNSPLHF
>TRBD1|TRBJ1-5|TRBV10-3|once
TGTGCCATCAGCCCGGGACAGGGCTATCAGCCCCAGCATTTT
CAISPGQGYQPQHF
>.|TRBJ1-5|TRBV5-1|.
TGCGCCAGCAGCTGGACAGTCAATCAGCCCCAGCATTTT
CASSWTVNQPQHF
>.|TRBJ2-3|TRBV7-3|.
TGTGCCAGCAGCTTAGGGGGGACTGGCACAGATACGCAGTATTTT
CASSLGGTGTDTQYF
>TRBD2|TRBJ2-1|TRBV7-8|.
TGTGCCAGCACCCCCCGGGGGGGGGCCAATGAGCAGTTCTTC
CASTPRGGANEQFF